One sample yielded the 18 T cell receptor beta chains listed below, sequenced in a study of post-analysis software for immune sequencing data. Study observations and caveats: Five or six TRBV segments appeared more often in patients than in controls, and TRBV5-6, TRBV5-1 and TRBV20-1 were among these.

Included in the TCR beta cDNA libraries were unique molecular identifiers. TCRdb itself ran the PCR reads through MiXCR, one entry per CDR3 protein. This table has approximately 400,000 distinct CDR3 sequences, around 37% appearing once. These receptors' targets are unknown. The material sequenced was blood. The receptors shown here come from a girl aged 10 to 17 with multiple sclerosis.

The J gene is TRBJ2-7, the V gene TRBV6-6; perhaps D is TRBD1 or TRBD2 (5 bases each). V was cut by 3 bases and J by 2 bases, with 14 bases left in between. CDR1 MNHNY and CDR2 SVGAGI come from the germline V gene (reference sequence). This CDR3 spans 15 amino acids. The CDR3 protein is CASSYRDQWTYEQYF. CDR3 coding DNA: TGTGCCAGCAGTTATCGGGACCAATGGACCTACGAGCAGTACTTC.

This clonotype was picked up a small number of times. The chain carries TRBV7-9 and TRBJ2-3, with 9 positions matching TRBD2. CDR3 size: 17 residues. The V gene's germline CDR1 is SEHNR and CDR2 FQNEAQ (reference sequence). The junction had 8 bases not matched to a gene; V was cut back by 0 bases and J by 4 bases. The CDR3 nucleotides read TGTGCCAGCAGCTTAGCTCGAAGCGGGGGGAACGCAGATACGCAGTATTTT. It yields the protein CASSLARSGGNADTQYF.

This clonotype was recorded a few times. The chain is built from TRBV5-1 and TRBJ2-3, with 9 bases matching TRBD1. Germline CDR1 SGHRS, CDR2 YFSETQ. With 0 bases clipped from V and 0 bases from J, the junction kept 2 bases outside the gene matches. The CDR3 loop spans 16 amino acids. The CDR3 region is CASSLAGQGSTDTQYF. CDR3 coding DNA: TGCGCCAGCAGCTTGGCAGGACAGGGGAGCACAGATACGCAGTATTTT. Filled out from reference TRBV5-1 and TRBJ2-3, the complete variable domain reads KAGVTQTPRYLIKTRGQQVTLSCSPISGHRSVSWYQQTPGQGLQFLFEYFSETQRNKGNFPGRFSGRQFSNSRSEMNVSTLELGDSALYLCASSLAGQGSTDTQYFGPGTRLTVL.

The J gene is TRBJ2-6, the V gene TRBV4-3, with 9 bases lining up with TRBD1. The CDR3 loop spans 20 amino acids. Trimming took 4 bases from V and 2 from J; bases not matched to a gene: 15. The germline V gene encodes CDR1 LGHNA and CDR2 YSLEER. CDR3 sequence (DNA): TGCGCCAGCAGCCCCCACCGGGACAGGGAAAGGGAACCTGGGGCCAACGTCCTGACTTTC. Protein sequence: CASSPHRDREREPGANVLTF.

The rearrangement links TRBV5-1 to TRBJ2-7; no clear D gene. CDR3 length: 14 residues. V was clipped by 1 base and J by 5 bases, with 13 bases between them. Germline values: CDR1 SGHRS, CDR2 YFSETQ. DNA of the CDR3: TGCGCCAGCAGCTTGCCGGATCGTTCAGACGAGCAGTACTTC. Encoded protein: CASSLPDRSDEQYF.

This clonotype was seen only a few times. The CDR3: CASSLGTPRTDTQYF. DNA of the CDR3: TGCGCCAGCAGCTTGGGGACCCCCCGCACAGATACGCAGTATTTT. This chain uses TRBV5-1 with TRBJ2-3, with D unresolved. CDR1 and CDR2 from the germline V gene are SGHRS and YFSETQ. Trimming pared 0 bases from V and 1 base from J, leaving 9 bases between. This CDR3 is 15 amino acids long. The whole variable domain, filled in from reference TRBV5-1 and TRBJ2-3, reads KAGVTQTPRYLIKTRGQQVTLSCSPISGHRSVSWYQQTPGQGLQFLFEYFSETQRNKGNFPGRFSGRQFSNSRSEMNVSTLELGDSALYLCASSLGTPRTDTQYFGPGTRLTVL.

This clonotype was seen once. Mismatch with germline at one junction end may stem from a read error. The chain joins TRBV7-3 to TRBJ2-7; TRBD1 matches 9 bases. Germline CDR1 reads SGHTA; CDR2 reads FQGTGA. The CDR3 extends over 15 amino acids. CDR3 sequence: CASSLSQDRGYERYF. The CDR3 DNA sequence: TGTGCCAGCAGCTTAAGCCAGGACAGGGGCTACGAGCGGTACTTC.

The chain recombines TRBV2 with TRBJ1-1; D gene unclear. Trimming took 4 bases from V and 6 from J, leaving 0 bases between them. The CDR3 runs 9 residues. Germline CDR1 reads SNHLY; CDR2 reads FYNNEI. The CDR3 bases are TGTGCCAGCAGTGCTGAAGCTTTCTTT. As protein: CASSAEAFF.

CDR3 amino acids: CASSLVEVQSAQYF. CDR3 DNA sequence: TGCGCCAGCAGCTTGGTGGAGGTCCAGAGTGCCCAGTACTTC. The V and J genes are TRBV5-1 and TRBJ2-5; D might be TRBD2 (5 bases). Looked up from germline, CDR1 is SGHRS and CDR2 is YFSETQ. The CDR3 contains 14 residues. Deletions cut 0 bases from V and 9 bases from J, with 15 bases between.

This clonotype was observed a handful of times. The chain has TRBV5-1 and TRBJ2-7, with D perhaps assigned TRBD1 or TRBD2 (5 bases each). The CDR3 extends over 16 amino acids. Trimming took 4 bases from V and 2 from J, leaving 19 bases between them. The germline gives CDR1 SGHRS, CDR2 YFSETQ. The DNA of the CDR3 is TGCGCCAGCAGCCCAACGTGGGACGTCGCACCCTACGAGCAGTACTTC. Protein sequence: CASSPTWDVAPYEQYF.

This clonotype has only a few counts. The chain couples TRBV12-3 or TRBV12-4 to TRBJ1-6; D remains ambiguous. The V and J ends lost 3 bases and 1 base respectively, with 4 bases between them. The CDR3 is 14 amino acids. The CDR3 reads CASSFASYNSPLHF. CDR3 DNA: TGTGCCAGCAGTTTTGCGTCCTATAATTCACCCCTCCACTTT.

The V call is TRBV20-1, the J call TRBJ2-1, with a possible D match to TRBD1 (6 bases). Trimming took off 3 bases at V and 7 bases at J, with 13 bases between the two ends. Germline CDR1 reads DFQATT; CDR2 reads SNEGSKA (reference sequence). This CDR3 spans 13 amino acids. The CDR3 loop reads CSASWGTGNEQFF. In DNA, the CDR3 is TGCAGTGCTAGTTGGGGCACAGGGAATGAGCAGTTCTTC.

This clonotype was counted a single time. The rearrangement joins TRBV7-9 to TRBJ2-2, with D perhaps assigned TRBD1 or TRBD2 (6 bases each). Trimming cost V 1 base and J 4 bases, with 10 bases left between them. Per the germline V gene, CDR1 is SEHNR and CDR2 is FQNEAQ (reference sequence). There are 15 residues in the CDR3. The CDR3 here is CASSLGRGPTGELFF. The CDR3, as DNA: TGTGCCAGCAGCTTAGGCCGGGGGCCCACCGGGGAGCTGTTTTTT.

The CDR3 sequence is CASSLVQYNEQFF. DNA for the CDR3: TGTGCCAGCAGCCTTGTACAGTACAATGAGCAGTTCTTC. The gene calls are TRBV7-2 and TRBJ2-1; no clear D gene. V lost 5 bases, J lost 4 bases, and 9 bases lay in between. Germline V gives CDR1 SGHTA, CDR2 FQGNSA. The CDR3 length is 13 residues.

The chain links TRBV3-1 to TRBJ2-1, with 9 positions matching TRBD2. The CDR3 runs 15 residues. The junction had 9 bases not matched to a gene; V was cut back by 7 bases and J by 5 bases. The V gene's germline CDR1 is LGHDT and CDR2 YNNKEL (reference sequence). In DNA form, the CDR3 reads TGTGCCAGCACCCCGAAAGTAGCGGGGGACAATGAGCAGTTCTTC. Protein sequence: CASTPKVAGDNEQFF.

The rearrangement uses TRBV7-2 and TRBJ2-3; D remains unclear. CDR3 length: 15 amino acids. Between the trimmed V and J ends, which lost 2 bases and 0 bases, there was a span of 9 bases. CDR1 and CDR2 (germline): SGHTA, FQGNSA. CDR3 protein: CASSLSLLSTDTQYF. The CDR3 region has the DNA TGTGCCAGCAGCTTATCCTTACTTAGCACAGATACGCAGTATTTT.

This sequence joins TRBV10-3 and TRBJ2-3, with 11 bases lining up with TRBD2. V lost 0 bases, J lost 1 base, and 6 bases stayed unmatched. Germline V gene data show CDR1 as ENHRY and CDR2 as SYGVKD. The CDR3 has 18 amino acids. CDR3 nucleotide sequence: TGTGCCATCAGTGAGTCAGGGACTAGCGGAACTGGCACAGATACGCAGTATTTT. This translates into CAISESGTSGTGTDTQYF.

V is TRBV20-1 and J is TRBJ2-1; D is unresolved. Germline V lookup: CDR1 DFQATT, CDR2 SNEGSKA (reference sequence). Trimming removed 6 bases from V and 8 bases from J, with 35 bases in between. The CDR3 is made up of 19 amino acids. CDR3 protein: CSALPLDDGPRAPVYEQFF. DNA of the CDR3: TGCAGTGCCTTACCCTTAGACGATGGGCCCCGGGCTCCTGTGTATGAGCAGTTCTTC.